Included here is one T cell receptor beta chain sequence, with context. This clonotype was seen only a few times. Its target antigen remains unknown. Within one base of it there is no much larger clone, and no base qualities were kept. Cut back by 6 bases and 7 bases, the V and J ends lie 13 bases apart. The CDR3 goes from the cysteine to the phenylalanine over 12 residues. Of the read, only the CDR3 DNA is kept; its 36 bases are in frame from base 1. This specimen comes from a study of T cells after yellow fever vaccination (dated by TCRdb to 2018 to 2020). In terms of the full investigation: The SMART-Seq v4 Ultra Low Input RNA kit was used to prepare libraries from fractions with low cell numbers. Blood samples were taken at several timepoints before and after primary and secondary immunization, and bulk PBMC replicates and cell subsets were isolated. Two healthy male donors made up the cohort, one aged 18 to 30 years and the other aged 30 to 40 years. Bulk TCR alpha and beta repertoires were sequenced longitudinally to track T-cell clones before and after primary and booster YFV17D yellow fever vaccination.

The treatment or condition label on this specimen signifies: live attenuated yellow fever vaccine strain. At each blood-draw timepoint, two biological replicates of bulk PBMCs were collected. A standard Ficoll-Paque protocol was used to isolate PBMCs from peripheral blood. RNA was extracted with TriZol from bulk PBMCs, CD4 and CD8 fractions, and dextramer-positive and dextramer-negative fractions. Results and caveats for the whole study, not just this receptor: The secondary T-cell response was weaker than the primary response but faster, peaking on day 5 instead of day 15. After the booster, most clones that had expanded after primary vaccination were detected again (around 96% of CD4 and under 90% of CD8), suggesting broad maintenance of memory. Only two donors were included in the study, so the extent to which the findings can be generalized is limited. A small share of clonotypes was detected in both CD4 and CD8 compartments, with the overlap likely arising from convergent recombination. Computational filtering was required because FACS-sorted repertoires could contain abundant contaminating clonotypes from the bulk population.

TCR cDNA was synthesized by 5'RACE template switching, through which a universal primer site and unique molecular identifiers were introduced. Priming for cDNA synthesis came from both the TCR alpha and TCR beta constant segments. Libraries were amplified in two PCR steps, with sample barcodes and sequencing adapters added in the second step. Sequencing of libraries was performed on Illumina HiSeq 2500 (2x100 bp) or NovaSeq (2x150 bp). Per the authors' processing: Reads were demultiplexed and collapsed into UMI consensus sequences with MIGEC, and V(D)J alignment was performed with MiXCR. Vaccine-responding clonotypes were defined with edgeR using replicate PBMC samples, requiring FDR below 0.01 and a log2 fold change above 5 up to day 15. Each bulk clonotype was labeled CD4 or CD8 based on which sequenced repertoire, CD4 or CD8, contained the clonotype at higher abundance. TCRdb's own reprocessing of the public reads used fastp at Q25 and MiXCR and kept productive beta chains. For every CDR3 protein sequence, its rows merge into one entry that carries the most common genes and DNA. None of the V and J calls come from the authors' own analysis; TCRdb made them. The sample table shows just under 600,000 distinct CDR3 sequences, and approximately 13% are seen once. The biggest ten clones account for roughly an eighth of the sample.

Source: PBMCs, taken on the day of the yellow fever booster vaccination. The TCR was taken from a man aged 25-40 years who received the YFV17D yellow fever vaccine. This receptor chain uses TRBV12-3 or TRBV12-4 and TRBJ2-7; perhaps TRBD1 is the D gene, with 5 bases matching. The DNA reads TGTGCCAGCAGCTCCCTTAGGGGAGAGCAGTACTTC. Its protein product is CASSSLRGEQYF.